What follows are 28 T cell receptor beta chains derived from one specimen sequenced in a study of T-cell memory formation after mild COVID-19. In TCRdb, the 5' RACE reads were re-called with MiXCR into one record per CDR3 protein. The table shows hundreds of thousands of distinct CDR3 sequences, with roughly 15% occurring only once. The sequenced sample consisted of PBMCs or a T cell subset sorted from them (not recorded which). The receptors come from a man younger than 35 who had mild COVID-19 (a few samples of this study predate the infection). Cell type and time point are not known.

The V and J genes are TRBV5-1 and TRBJ1-2; TRBD1 is a possible D gene (6 bases). Trimming removed 4 bases from V and 3 bases from J, with 13 bases in between. The CDR3 sequence is 14 residues long. Germline lookup yields CDR1 SGHRS and CDR2 YFSETQ. The chain's CDR3 is CASSPGDTYYGYTF. The DNA of the CDR3 is TGCGCCAGCAGCCCAGGGGACACCTACTATGGCTACACCTTC.

The chain joins TRBV12-3 or TRBV12-4 to TRBJ1-4; TRBD1 might be the D (6 bases). V shed 6 bases and J shed 5 bases, with 7 bases lying between them. The length of the CDR3 is 12 residues. This CDR3 is CASRDSNEKLFF. DNA of the CDR3: TGTGCCAGCAGGGACAGCAATGAAAAACTGTTTTTT.

The J gene is TRBJ1-2, the V gene TRBV7-2; D not certain. The germline V gene has CDR1 SGHTA and CDR2 FQGNSA. The CDR3 contains 13 residues. The V and J ends lost 3 bases and 4 bases respectively, with 9 bases between them. The DNA for the CDR3 is TGTGCCAGCAGCTTTGACGGAGTCTATGGCTACACCTTC. Residues: CASSFDGVYGYTF.

Worth noting for this clonotype: One junction end does not reproduce the germline sequence, and a read error may be involved. V usage is TRBV29-1 and J usage is TRBJ1-4, with D maybe TRBD1 (6 bases). Germline CDR1 SQVTM, CDR2 ANQGSEA. CDR3 size: 15 residues. The CDR3 bases are TGCAGCGCTGAAATGGGGGCTGGCACTAATGAAAAACTGTTTTTT. Translating gives CSAEMGAGTNEKLFF.

This chain joins TRBV20-1 and TRBJ1-5; unclear D gene. Trimming cost V 0 bases and J 7 bases, with 10 bases left between them. The V gene's germline CDR1 is DFQATT and CDR2 SNEGSKA (reference sequence). This CDR3 is 13 amino acids long. The CDR3 reads CSARESEDQPQHF. In DNA form, the CDR3 reads TGCAGTGCTAGAGAGTCGGAGGACCAGCCCCAGCATTTT.

This clonotype was seen only a few times. The chain combines TRBV7-9 with TRBJ1-1; D gene ambiguous. Germline V CDR1 and CDR2: SEHNR, FQNEAQ (reference sequence). V lost 2 bases to trimming and J lost 4 bases, with 14 bases between them. The CDR3 totals 15 residues. CDR3 sequence (DNA): TGTGCCAGCAGCTTACCGGGCACTCTGGCCACTGAAGCTTTCTTT. It translates to CASSLPGTLATEAFF.

This chain joins TRBV7-9 and TRBJ2-1, with 7 bases lining up with TRBD2. Unmatched junction bases numbered 6, after V lost 4 bases and J lost 3 bases. In germline, CDR1 is SEHNR, CDR2 FQNEAQ (reference sequence). This CDR3 comprises 15 residues. The CDR3 DNA follows: TGTGCCAGCAGCTCGCTAGCGGCGAACTACAATGAGCAGTTCTTC. Translated, it gives CASSSLAANYNEQFF.

The genes are TRBV2 and TRBJ2-7, with 14 bases lining up with TRBD2. Unmatched junction bases numbered 3, after V lost 4 bases and J lost 4 bases. CDR3 length: 15 amino acids. Germline V gives CDR1 SNHLY, CDR2 FYNNEI. CDR3 in amino acids: CASSGLAGGPYEQYF. CDR3 DNA: TGTGCCAGCAGTGGACTAGCGGGAGGGCCATACGAGCAGTACTTC.

The rearrangement uses TRBV18 and TRBJ2-6, with D unclear. The CDR3 runs to 14 residues. The germline CDR1 and CDR2 sequences are KGHSH and LQKENI. The V gene lost 6 bases and the J gene lost 2 bases, with 8 bases spanning the gap. In nucleotides, the CDR3 is TGTGCCAGCTCCTCCGAGGCTGGGGCCAACGTCCTGACTTTC. It is translated as CASSSEAGANVLTF. Variable domain in full (rest from reference TRBV18 and TRBJ2-6): NAGVMQNPRHLVRRRGQEARLRCSPMKGHSHVYWYRQLPEEGLKFMVYLQKENIIDESGMPKERFSAEFPKEGPSILRIQQVVRGDSAAYFCASSSEAGANVLTFGAGSRLTVL.

V gene TRBV10-3 combines with J gene TRBJ1-4; 8 positions agree with TRBD1. J gave up 4 bases and V 8 bases, and 6 bases lay outside the gene matches. Germline CDR1 is ENHRY and CDR2 is SYGVKD. The CDR3 covers 14 residues. DNA for the CDR3: TGTGCCATCGGGAGGGGACAGGATAATGAAAAACTGTTTTTT. Translated, it gives CAIGRGQDNEKLFF.

The genes are TRBV6-2 or TRBV6-3 and TRBJ2-5; TRBD2 aligns across 7 bases. This CDR3 has 12 residues. Germline loops: CDR1 MNHEY, CDR2 SVGEGT. J lost 7 bases, V lost 10 bases, and 9 bases had no gene match. For the CDR3, the DNA is TGTGCCACCACGCCGCCGGGAGGGACCCAGTACTTC. Protein sequence: CATTPPGGTQYF.

CDR3 sequence (DNA): TGTGCCAGCAGCTGGGGGAAAGAGACCCAGTACTTC. Translated: CASSWGKETQYF. This chain uses TRBV11-2 with TRBJ2-5, with D perhaps TRBD1 or TRBD2 (5 bases each). The germline V and J ends were trimmed by 4 bases and 3 bases, with 6 bases remaining between them. CDR3 length: 12 amino acids. Per the germline V gene, CDR1 is SGHAT and CDR2 is FQNNGV.

The chain recombines TRBV7-2 with TRBJ2-2; TRBD2 matches 9 bases. This CDR3 contains 15 residues. The germline gives CDR1 SGHTA, CDR2 FQGNSA. V gave up 5 bases and J gave up 6 bases; unmatched junction bases: 7. CDR3 protein: CASSLTRTSAGELFF. CDR3 nucleotides: TGTGCCAGCAGCCTCACGCGGACTAGCGCCGGGGAGCTGTTTTTT.

The V gene is TRBV2, the J gene TRBJ2-5, with 8 bases aligning to TRBD1. The CDR3 runs to 14 residues. V lost 7 bases to trimming and J lost 4 bases; unmatched junction nucleotides: 8. From germline, CDR1 is SNHLY and CDR2 FYNNEI. The CDR3 bases are TGTGCCAGCAACGCAGGGGGCCTTATAGAGACCCAGTACTTC. It encodes CASNAGGLIETQYF.

The V call is TRBV4-3, the J call TRBJ1-6; D is possibly TRBD1 (5 bases). Looked up from germline, CDR1 is LGHNA and CDR2 is YSLEER. V lost 1 base and J 0 bases, leaving 13 bases between the germline ends. The CDR3 runs to 18 residues. The CDR3 region has the DNA TGCGCCAGCAGCCAAGGACACCAAGACAGCTCCTATAATTCACCCCTCCACTTT. This sequence encodes CASSQGHQDSSYNSPLHF.

The chain combines TRBV7-9 with TRBJ2-1; TRBD2 agrees at 9 bases. The CDR3 totals 14 residues. V trimming: 3 bases; J trimming: 9 bases; junction bases outside the gene matches: 6. Germline V lookup: CDR1 SEHNR, CDR2 FQNEAQ (reference sequence). The CDR3 is CASSLASGEVEQFF. Here the CDR3 DNA reads TGTGCCAGCAGCTTGGCTAGCGGGGAGGTTGAGCAGTTCTTC. Complete variable domain (other parts from reference TRBV7-9 and TRBJ2-1): DTGVSQNPRHKITKRGQNVTFRCDPISEHNRLYWYRQTLGQGPEFLTYFQNEAQLEKSRLLSDRFSAERPKGSFSTLEIQRTEQGDSAMYLCASSLASGEVEQFFGPGTRLTVL.

This clonotype was recorded at least ten times. The DNA is omitted, as the CDR3 cannot be located on it reliably, and the CDR3 follows TCRdb's listing. The chain joins TRBV29-1 to TRBJ2-3; the table's D call, TRBD2, was not checked against the DNA. Termini included, the CDR3 measures 14 amino acids. Germline V lookup: CDR1 SQVTM, CDR2 ANQGSEA. This CDR3 reads CSVGPGALTDTQYF.

The rearrangement joins TRBV5-6 to TRBJ1-2, with TRBD1 as a possible D gene (6 bases). V shed 1 base and J shed 4 bases, with 14 bases lying between them. The CDR3 sequence is 15 residues long. The germline CDR1 and CDR2 sequences are SGHDT and YYEEEE. The CDR3 nucleotides are TGTGCCAGCAGCTTGTTGGACAGCCCTAGCTATGGCTACACCTTC. Translated: CASSLLDSPSYGYTF.

This clonotype has a handful of counts. This chain links TRBV20-1 with TRBJ2-5; maybe TRBD2 (6 bases). V lost 8 bases to trimming and J lost 1 base, with 20 bases between them. CDR1 is DFQATT and CDR2 is SNEGSKA in the germline V gene (reference sequence). The CDR3 covers 15 residues. The CDR3 spells CSRAPEGDFQETQYF. CDR3 DNA sequence: TGCAGTCGGGCCCCCGAAGGGGACTTCCAAGAGACCCAGTACTTC.

Only a few counts were recorded for this clonotype. The gene calls are TRBV6-1 and TRBJ1-2, with 8 bases identical to TRBD1. This CDR3 comprises 14 residues. V trimming: 8 bases; J trimming: 4 bases; junction bases outside the gene matches: 9. CDR1 and CDR2 from the germline V gene are MNHNS and SASEGT. CDR3 nucleotide sequence: TGTGCCAGCCTGATTGGACAGGGCGGCTATGGCTACACCTTC. Amino acid sequence: CASLIGQGGYGYTF.

The chain carries TRBV7-6 and TRBJ2-5; TRBD2 might be the D (6 bases). The V end was cut by 5 bases, the J end by 4 bases, with 20 bases between. Germline assignment: CDR1 SGHVS and CDR2 FNYEAQ. The CDR3 is 16 amino acids. The CDR3 nucleotides read TGTGCCAGCAGCCGCCTGGGGGACTTACTCGTAGAGACCCAGTACTTC. Amino acid sequence: CASSRLGDLLVETQYF.

V gene TRBV13 combines with J gene TRBJ2-3, with 14 bases identical to TRBD2. This CDR3 has 17 amino acids. Germline CDR1 is PRHDT and CDR2 is FYEKMQ (reference sequence). The V and J ends lost 5 bases and 6 bases, in that order; junction bases with no gene match: 10. The CDR3: CASSRGTSGGPGDTQYF. For the CDR3, the DNA is TGTGCCAGCAGCAGAGGGACTAGCGGGGGTCCGGGTGATACGCAGTATTTT.

This clonotype turned up a few times. The CDR3 region is CASSESGGAGELFF. DNA for the CDR3: TGCGCCAGCAGTGAGTCGGGAGGGGCCGGGGAGCTGTTTTTT. The genes are TRBV10-2 and TRBJ2-2; 7 bases match TRBD2. The germline V gene has CDR1 WSHSY and CDR2 SAAADI. The length of the CDR3 is 14 residues. The J segment lost 6 bases and the V segment lost 0 bases, leaving 1 base of the junction unmatched.

This chain joins TRBV6-5 and TRBJ2-3, with 9 bases that match TRBD2. Germline CDR1 is MNHEY and CDR2 is SVGAGI. V lost 2 bases to trimming and J lost 4 bases; unmatched junction nucleotides: 4. CDR3 length: 15 amino acids. The CDR3 region is CASSYRRGGPDTQYF. The CDR3 coding sequence is TGTGCCAGCAGTTACCGGCGGGGGGGCCCAGATACGCAGTATTTT.

The rearrangement uses TRBV7-2 and TRBJ2-5, with D possibly matching TRBD1 (6 bases). V was trimmed by 4 bases and J by 3 bases, leaving 12 bases between them. This CDR3 comprises 14 residues. Germline loops: CDR1 SGHTA, CDR2 FQGNSA. The CDR3 here is CASSSLGQKETQYF. The DNA for the CDR3 is TGTGCCAGCAGCTCACTAGGACAGAAAGAGACCCAGTACTTC.

Ten or more counts support this clonotype. The V gene is TRBV10-3, the J gene TRBJ2-5; no firm D call. Trimming took 7 bases from V and 7 from J, leaving 16 bases between them. Germline-derived CDR1 and CDR2 are ENHRY and SYGVKD. There are 13 residues in the CDR3. CDR3 residues: CAINADGSGTQYF. The DNA for the CDR3 is TGTGCCATCAACGCGGACGGGTCCGGGACCCAGTACTTC.

The table lists this clonotype with a few counts. This rearrangement joins TRBV12-3 or TRBV12-4 to TRBJ2-2, with 8 bases fitting TRBD1. V was pared by 7 bases and J by 6 bases, with 7 bases of the junction left unmatched. CDR3 length equals 14 residues. This CDR3 is CASTDRGIAGELFF. The CDR3 nucleotides are TGTGCCAGCACCGACAGGGGTATCGCCGGGGAGCTGTTTTTT.

This clonotype has just a few counts. This rearrangement joins TRBV6-1 to TRBJ1-2, with a tentative D call TRBD1 (5 bases). The V gene's germline CDR1 is MNHNS and CDR2 SASEGT. V was trimmed by 6 bases and J by 7 bases, leaving 30 bases between them. This CDR3 has 18 residues. The CDR3 sequence: CASSSELRDQAKLGGYTF. Here the CDR3 DNA reads TGTGCCAGCAGCAGCGAACTCCGGGACCAGGCGAAGTTGGGTGGCTACACCTTC.